This T cell receptor (beta chain) was sequenced during a study of cytotoxic CD8 clonotypes in ibrutinib-treated CLL. About the research overall: When averaged across all of the samples, the counts came to some 250,000 productive templates and 80,000 to 100,000 productive rearrangements.

The source of around 2 micrograms of genomic DNA for TCR beta libraries was cryopreserved PBMCs. The junction had 8 bases not matched to a gene; V was cut back by 0 bases and J by 9 bases. Germline V gene lookup returns CDR1 GTSNPN and CDR2 SVGIG (reference sequence). CDR3 size: 15 residues. Turning to this clone: Its antigen remains unknown.

Whole-study results and caveats: Clonality grew at ibrutinib response; at progression, it decreased back toward baseline. Baseline clonality exceeded age-matched healthy donors and tracked circulating CD8+ T-cell counts.

Method: immunoSEQ multiplex PCR; TCRdb's copy keeps in-frame clones and lacks some. The sample contains roughly 220,000 clones, roughly three quarters of which appear only once. The chain employs TRBV30 and TRBJ2-1; 10 positions agree with TRBD2. The source was PBMCs, collected after 12 months of ibrutinib treatment. This TCR derives from a human donor with chronic lymphocytic leukemia. In nucleotides, the CDR3 is TGTGCCTGGAGTGTCCTGCTAGCGGGGGTGGGTGAGCAGTTCTTC. Translation gives CAWSVLLAGVGEQFF.